These 6 T cell receptor beta chains originate from one sample sequenced in a study of T cell responses to AZD1222 COVID-19 vaccine. TCRdb keeps only in-frame clones here, not all; method: immunoSEQ multiplex PCR. The data contain some 150,000 clones, roughly 90% of them singletons. The sequencing here drew on peripheral blood, taken 28 days after the second AZD1222 dose. The receptors derive from an adult who received the AZD1222 COVID-19 vaccine.

V and J are TRBV28 and TRBJ1-1, with no clear D. The V end lost 2 bases, the J end lost 0 bases, and 7 bases lay between the germline ends. CDR1 and CDR2 (germline): MDHEN, SYDVKM. The length of the CDR3 is 14 residues. The CDR3 protein is CASSLAPMNTEAFF. The DNA for the CDR3 is TGTGCCAGCAGTTTAGCTCCCATGAACACTGAAGCTTTCTTT.

This clone was seen only a few times. The V gene is TRBV27, the J gene TRBJ1-1; a possible D gene is TRBD1 (6 bases). Per the germline V gene, CDR1 is MNHEY and CDR2 is SMNVEV (reference sequence). Trimming took 3 bases from V and 4 from J, leaving 15 bases between them. The CDR3 consists of 15 residues. CDR3 loop: CASSFVGAAGTEAFF. CDR3 nucleotide sequence: TGTGCCAGCAGTTTTGTGGGGGCCGCGGGCACTGAAGCTTTCTTT.

The V and J genes are TRBV4-3 and TRBJ1-2; D call uncertain. Trimming removed 4 bases from V and 0 bases from J, with 9 bases in between. This CDR3 spans 14 amino acids. Germline values: CDR1 LGHNA, CDR2 YSLEER. The CDR3 region has the DNA TGCGCCAGCAGCCCGATCTTAGCTAACTATGGCTACACCTTC. It translates to CASSPILANYGYTF.

The V and J genes are TRBV5-6 and TRBJ2-3, with 9 bases lining up with TRBD2. CDR1 and CDR2 from the germline V gene are SGHDT and YYEEEE. CDR3 length equals 15 residues. With 1 base clipped from V and 5 bases from J, the junction kept 5 bases outside the gene matches. DNA for the CDR3: TGTGCCAGCAGCTTGAGTGGCGGGAGGGGAGATACGCAGTATTTT. Protein product: CASSLSGGRGDTQYF.

The chain couples TRBV6-5 to TRBJ1-2; D perhaps matches TRBD1 (5 bases). There are 15 residues in the CDR3. Trimming took 4 bases from V and 8 from J, leaving 20 bases between them. Germline V gene sequence: CDR1 MNHEY, CDR2 SVGAGI. The DNA of the CDR3 is TGTGCCAGCAGTTCGGGTCAAGGGGTGGGGAACGGCTACACCTTC. Encoded protein: CASSSGQGVGNGYTF.

The J gene is TRBJ1-1, the V gene TRBV6-5; D ambiguous. Trimming shortened V by 2 bases and J by 3 bases, and 10 bases separated the two germline ends. The germline CDR1 and CDR2 sequences are MNHEY and SVGAGI. The CDR3 runs 14 residues. The CDR3 region has the DNA TGTGCCAGCAGTTACGCGGCGGCTTACACTGAAGCTTTCTTT. Its translation: CASSYAAAYTEAFF.